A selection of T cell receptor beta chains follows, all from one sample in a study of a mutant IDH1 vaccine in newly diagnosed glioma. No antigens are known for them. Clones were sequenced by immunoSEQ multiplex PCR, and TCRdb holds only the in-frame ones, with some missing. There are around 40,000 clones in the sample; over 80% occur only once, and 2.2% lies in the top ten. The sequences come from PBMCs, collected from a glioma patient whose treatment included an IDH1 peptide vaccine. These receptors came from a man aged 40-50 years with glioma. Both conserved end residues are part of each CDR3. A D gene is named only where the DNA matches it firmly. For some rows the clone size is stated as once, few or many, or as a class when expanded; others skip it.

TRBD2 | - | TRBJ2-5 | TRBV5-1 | CASSFGLAFQETQYF | TGCGCCAGCAGCTTCGGACTAGCCTTCCAAGAGACCCAGTACTTC
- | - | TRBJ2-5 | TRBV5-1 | CASSLGGVVTQYF | TGCGCCAGCAGCTTGGGAGGGGTCGTGACCCAGTACTTC
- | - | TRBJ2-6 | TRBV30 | CAWSVCRGVGNVLTF | TGTGCCTGGAGTGTCTGCAGGGGGGTAGGCAACGTCCTGACTTTC
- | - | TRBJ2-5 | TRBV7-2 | CASSSRRGRIETQYF | TGTGCCAGCAGCTCCAGGAGGGGGCGGATTGAGACCCAGTACTTC
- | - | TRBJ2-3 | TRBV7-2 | CASSSFAGLEDTQYF | TGTGCCAGCAGTTCATTCGCCGGGCTCGAGGATACGCAGTATTTT
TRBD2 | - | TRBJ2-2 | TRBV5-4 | CASSLSGSLTGELFF | TGTGCCAGCAGCTTAAGCGGGAGTCTCACCGGGGAGCTGTTTTTT
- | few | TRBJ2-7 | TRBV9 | CASSPSFAVSYEQYF | TGTGCCAGCAGCCCCTCTTTCGCCGTTTCCTACGAGCAGTACTTC
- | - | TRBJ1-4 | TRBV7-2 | CASSFNGLFNEKLFF | TGTGCCAGCAGCTTTAACGGCCTGTTTAATGAAAAACTGTTTTTT
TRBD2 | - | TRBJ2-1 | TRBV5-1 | CASSGTSGSSEQFF | TGCGCCAGCAGTGGGACTAGCGGGAGCAGTGAGCAGTTCTTC
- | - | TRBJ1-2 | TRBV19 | CATLPRTERGLYGYTF | TGTGCCACTCTACCCCGGACGGAGCGCGGACTCTATGGCTACACCTTC
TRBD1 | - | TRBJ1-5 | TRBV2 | CASSGGTGSSAQHF | TGTGCCAGCAGTGGAGGGACAGGTTCGTCGGCCCAGCATTTT
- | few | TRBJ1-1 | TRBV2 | CASSELENLNTEAFF | TGTGCCAGCAGTGAACTCGAAAACTTGAACACTGAAGCTTTCTTT
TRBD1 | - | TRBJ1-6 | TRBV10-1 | CASSGPGQGNSPLHF | TGCGCCAGCAGTGGACCGGGACAGGGCAATTCACCCCTCCACTTT
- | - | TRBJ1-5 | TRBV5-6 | CASSLHQTKNQPQHF | TGTGCCAGCAGCCTCCACCAGACTAAGAATCAGCCCCAGCATTTT
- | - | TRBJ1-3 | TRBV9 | CASSVVGGISGNTIYF | TGTGCCAGCAGCGTAGTGGGGGGAATCTCTGGAAACACCATATATTTT
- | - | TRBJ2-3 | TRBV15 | CATSKTAGYTDTQYF | TGTGCCACCAGCAAGACGGCGGGTTACACAGATACGCAGTATTTT
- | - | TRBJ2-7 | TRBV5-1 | CASRREGYEQYF | TGCGCCAGCAGGCGAGAGGGGTACGAGCAGTACTTC
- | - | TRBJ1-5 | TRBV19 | CASSIPGLSDQPQHF | TGTGCCAGTAGTATCCCGGGGTTGAGCGATCAGCCCCAGCATTTT
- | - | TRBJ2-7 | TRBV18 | CASSPPGTTGHEQYF | TGTGCCAGCTCACCACCAGGGACGACAGGCCACGAGCAGTACTTC
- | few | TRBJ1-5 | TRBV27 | CASRTVLGPQHF | TGTGCCAGCAGGACAGTTCTCGGGCCCCAGCATTTT
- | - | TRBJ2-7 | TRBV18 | CASSPVGAGEQYF | TGTGCCAGCTCACCGGTCGGGGCGGGGGAGCAGTACTTC
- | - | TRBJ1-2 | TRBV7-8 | CASSLDGTNYGYTF | TGTGCCAGCAGCTTGGACGGGACCAACTATGGCTACACCTTC
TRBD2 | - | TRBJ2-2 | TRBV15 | CATKGGRGTGELFF | TGTGCCACGAAGGGAGGGCGCGGGACCGGGGAGCTGTTTTTT
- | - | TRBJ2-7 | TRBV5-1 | CASSLDEVSYEQYF | TGCGCCAGCAGCTTGGACGAGGTTTCCTACGAGCAGTACTTC
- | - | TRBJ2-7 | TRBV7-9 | CASSPARDEGEQYF | TGTGCCAGCAGCCCAGCCAGGGACGAAGGCGAGCAGTACTTC
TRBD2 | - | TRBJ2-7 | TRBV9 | CASRTRLAKAYEQYF | TGTGCCAGCAGGACCAGACTAGCGAAGGCCTACGAGCAGTACTTC
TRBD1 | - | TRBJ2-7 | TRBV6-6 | CASSFGTGPYEQYF | TGTGCCAGCAGTTTTGGGACAGGACCCTACGAGCAGTACTTC
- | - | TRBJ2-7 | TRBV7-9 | CASSLGQGLTEQYF | TGTGCCAGCAGCTTAGGTCAGGGTTTAACCGAGCAGTACTTC
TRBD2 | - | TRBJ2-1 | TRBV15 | CATSRSLADNEQFF | TGTGCCACCAGCAGGTCCCTAGCGGACAATGAGCAGTTCTTC
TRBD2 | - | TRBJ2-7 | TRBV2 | CASRYREGLSYEQYF | TGTGCCAGCAGGTATCGGGAGGGCCTATCCTACGAGCAGTACTTC
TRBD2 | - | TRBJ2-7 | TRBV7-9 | CASILSGSSDYEQYF | TGTGCCAGCATCCTAAGCGGGAGTTCTGACTACGAGCAGTACTTC
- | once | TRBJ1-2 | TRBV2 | CASSNDRGGYTF | TGTGCCAGCAGCAACGACCGCGGTGGCTACACCTTC
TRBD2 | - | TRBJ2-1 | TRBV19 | CASSITSGSSYAYNEQFF | TGTGCCAGTAGTATCACTAGCGGGTCCTCCTATGCCTACAATGAGCAGTTCTTC
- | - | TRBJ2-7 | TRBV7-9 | CASRPAGRLPHEQYF | TGTGCCAGCAGACCCGCCGGACGCCTCCCCCACGAGCAGTACTTC
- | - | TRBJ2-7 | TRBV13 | CASSLGTTYEQYF | TGTGCCAGCAGCTTAGGTACAACCTACGAGCAGTACTTC
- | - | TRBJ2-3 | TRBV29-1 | CSVVRVARPYTDTQYF | TGCAGCGTTGTTAGGGTCGCCCGGCCTTACACAGATACGCAGTATTTT
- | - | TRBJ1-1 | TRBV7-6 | CASSSSPRGLGTEAFF | TGTGCCAGCAGCTCTTCCCCGCGGGGTCTGGGCACTGAAGCTTTCTTT
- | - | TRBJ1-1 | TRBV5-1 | CASSWGEGTEAFF | TGCGCCAGCAGCTGGGGGGAAGGCACTGAAGCTTTCTTT
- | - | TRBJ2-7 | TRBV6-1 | CASSERAPYEQYF | TGTGCCAGCAGTGAAAGGGCTCCCTACGAGCAGTACTTC
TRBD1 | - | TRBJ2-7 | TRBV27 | CASSPRQGGYEQYF | TGTGCCAGCAGTCCTAGACAGGGGGGCTACGAGCAGTACTTC
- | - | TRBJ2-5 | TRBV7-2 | CASSFPTLQETQYF | TGTGCCAGCAGCTTTCCGACCCTCCAAGAGACCCAGTACTTC
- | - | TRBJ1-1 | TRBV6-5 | CASSGSGVLGAEAFF | TGTGCCAGCAGCGGATCCGGGGTTCTGGGGGCTGAAGCTTTCTTT
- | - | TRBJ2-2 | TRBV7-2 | CASSLVLSAGELFF | TGTGCCAGCAGCTTAGTCTTGAGCGCCGGGGAGCTGTTTTTT
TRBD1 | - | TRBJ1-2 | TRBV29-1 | CSVHRGSYGYTF | TGCAGCGTACACAGGGGTTCCTATGGCTACACCTTC
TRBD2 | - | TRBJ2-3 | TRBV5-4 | CASSLGSAGATDTQYF | TGTGCCAGCAGCTTGGGATCAGCGGGAGCCACAGATACGCAGTATTTT
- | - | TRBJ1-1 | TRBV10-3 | CAIMGMNTEAFF | TGTGCCATCATGGGGATGAACACTGAAGCTTTCTTT
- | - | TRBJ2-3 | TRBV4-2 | CASSQDFVRRLSSQDTQYF | TGTGCCAGCAGCCAAGATTTCGTTAGAAGGTTATCGTCCCAAGATACGCAGTATTTT
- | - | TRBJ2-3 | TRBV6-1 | CASPRLDTQYF | TGTGCCAGCCCTCGATTAGATACGCAGTATTTT
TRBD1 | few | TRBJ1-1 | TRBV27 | CASRPQGKNTEAFF | TGTGCCAGCAGACCACAGGGGAAGAACACTGAAGCTTTCTTT
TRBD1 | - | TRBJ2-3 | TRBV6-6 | CASSLTGGADTQYF | TGTGCCAGCAGTTTGACAGGGGGCGCTGATACGCAGTATTTT
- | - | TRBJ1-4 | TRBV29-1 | CSVATANEKLFF | TGCAGCGTTGCGACAGCTAATGAAAAACTGTTTTTT
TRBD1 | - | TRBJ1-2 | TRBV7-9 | CASSLRTGGGYTF | TGTGCCAGCAGCCTACGGACAGGGGGTGGCTACACCTTC
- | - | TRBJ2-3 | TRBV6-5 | CASSSLADTQYF | TGTGCCAGCAGTTCATTAGCAGATACGCAGTATTTT
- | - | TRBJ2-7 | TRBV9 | CASSFSPEDVEQYF | TGTGCCAGCAGCTTCTCTCCGGAAGATGTCGAGCAGTACTTC
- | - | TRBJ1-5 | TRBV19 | CASSIELVRSLNQPQHF | TGTGCCAGTAGTATAGAACTGGTGAGGTCCCTCAATCAGCCCCAGCATTTT
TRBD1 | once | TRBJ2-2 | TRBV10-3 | CAISDIPDRDIGELFF | TGTGCCATCAGTGACATACCGGACAGGGACATCGGGGAGCTGTTTTTT
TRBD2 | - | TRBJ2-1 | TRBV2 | CASSPGPGLVVNEQFF | TGTGCCAGCAGTCCAGGGCCGGGACTAGTCGTGAATGAGCAGTTCTTC
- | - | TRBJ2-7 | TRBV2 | CASREGARRGQYF | TGTGCCAGCAGGGAGGGGGCCCGCCGCGGGCAGTACTTC
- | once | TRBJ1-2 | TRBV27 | CASSPRHDSVYGYTF | TGTGCCAGCAGTCCCAGACACGACAGCGTCTATGGCTACACCTTC